This T cell receptor (beta chain) stems from a study of T cell repertoires in cytomegalovirus infection. Trimming cost V 1 base and J 3 bases, with 15 bases left between them. CDR3 length equals 16 residues. In germline, CDR1 is MDHEN, CDR2 SYDVKM. This clonotype was recorded many times. TCRdb reprocessed the reads via MiXCR and lists one record per CDR3 protein. The repertoire holds about 490,000 distinct CDR3 sequences, with roughly 10% as singletons. Sequenced material: PBMCs. The receptor was derived from a human donor in good health (CMV status not recorded). Some clones in this sample may be carry-over from other donors' samples. The gene calls are TRBV28 and TRBJ1-2, with D hard to call. The CDR3 protein is CASSLSPRSTHYGYTF. DNA for the CDR3: TGTGCCAGCAGTTTATCCCCCAGGTCGACTCACTATGGCTACACCTTC.